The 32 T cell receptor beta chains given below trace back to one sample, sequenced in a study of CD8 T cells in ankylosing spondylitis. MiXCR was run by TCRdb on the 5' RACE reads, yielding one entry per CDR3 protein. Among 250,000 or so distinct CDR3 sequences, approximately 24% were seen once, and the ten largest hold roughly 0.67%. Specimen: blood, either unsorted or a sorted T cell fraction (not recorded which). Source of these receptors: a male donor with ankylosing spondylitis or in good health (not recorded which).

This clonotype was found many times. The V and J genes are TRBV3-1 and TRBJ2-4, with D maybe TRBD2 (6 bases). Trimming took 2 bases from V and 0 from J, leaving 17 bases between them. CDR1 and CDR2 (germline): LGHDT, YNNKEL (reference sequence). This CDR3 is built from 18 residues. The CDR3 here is CASSQHTQPGLAKNIQYF. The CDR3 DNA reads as TGTGCCAGCAGCCAACACACGCAGCCGGGACTAGCCAAAAACATTCAGTACTTC.

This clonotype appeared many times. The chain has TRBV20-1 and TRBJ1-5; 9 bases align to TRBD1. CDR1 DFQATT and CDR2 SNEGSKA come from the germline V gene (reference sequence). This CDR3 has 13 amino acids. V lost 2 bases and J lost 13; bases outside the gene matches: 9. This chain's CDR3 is CSARHLQGALQHF. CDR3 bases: TGCAGTGCTAGACACTTACAGGGGGCCCTTCAGCATTTT.

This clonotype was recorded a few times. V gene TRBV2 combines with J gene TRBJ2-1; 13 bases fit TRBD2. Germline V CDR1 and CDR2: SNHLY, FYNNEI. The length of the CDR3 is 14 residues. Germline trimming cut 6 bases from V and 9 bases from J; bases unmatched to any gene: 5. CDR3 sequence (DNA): TGTGCCAGCAGGGCGGGACTAGCGGGGAGTGAGCAGTTCTTC. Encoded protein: CASRAGLAGSEQFF.

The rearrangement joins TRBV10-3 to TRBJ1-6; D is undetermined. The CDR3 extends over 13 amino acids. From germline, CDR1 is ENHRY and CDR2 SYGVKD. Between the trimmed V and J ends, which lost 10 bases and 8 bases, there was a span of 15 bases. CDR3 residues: CATTWGFDSPLHF. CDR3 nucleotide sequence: TGTGCCACCACGTGGGGTTTCGATTCACCCCTCCACTTT.

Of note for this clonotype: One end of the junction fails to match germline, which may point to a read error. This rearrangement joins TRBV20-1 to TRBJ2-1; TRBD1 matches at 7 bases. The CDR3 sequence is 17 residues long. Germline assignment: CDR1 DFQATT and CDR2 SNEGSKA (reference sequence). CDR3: CCAPRGQPTSSYNEQFF. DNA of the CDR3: TGCTGTGCCCCTCGGGGACAGCCGACGAGCTCCTACAATGAGCAGTTCTTC.

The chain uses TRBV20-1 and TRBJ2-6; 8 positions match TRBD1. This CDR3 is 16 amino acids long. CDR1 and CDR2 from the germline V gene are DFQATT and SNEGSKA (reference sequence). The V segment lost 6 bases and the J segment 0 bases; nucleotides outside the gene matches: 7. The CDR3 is CSARDRPASGANVLTF. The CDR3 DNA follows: TGCAGTGCACGGGACAGGCCAGCCTCTGGGGCCAACGTCCTGACTTTC.

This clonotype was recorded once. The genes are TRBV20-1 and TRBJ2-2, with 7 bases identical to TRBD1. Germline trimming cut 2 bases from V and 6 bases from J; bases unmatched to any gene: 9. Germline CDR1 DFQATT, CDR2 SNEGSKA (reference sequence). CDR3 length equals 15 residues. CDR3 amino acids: CSARWRTGLAGELFF. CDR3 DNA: TGCAGTGCTAGATGGAGGACAGGCCTGGCCGGGGAGCTGTTTTTT.

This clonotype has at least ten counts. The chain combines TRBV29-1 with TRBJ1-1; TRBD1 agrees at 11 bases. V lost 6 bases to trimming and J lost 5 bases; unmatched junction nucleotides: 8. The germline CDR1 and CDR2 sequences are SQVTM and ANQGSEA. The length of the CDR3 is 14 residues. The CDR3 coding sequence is TGCAGCGTGGATGGGACAGGGGGAAAAACTGAAGCTTTCTTT. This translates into CSVDGTGGKTEAFF.

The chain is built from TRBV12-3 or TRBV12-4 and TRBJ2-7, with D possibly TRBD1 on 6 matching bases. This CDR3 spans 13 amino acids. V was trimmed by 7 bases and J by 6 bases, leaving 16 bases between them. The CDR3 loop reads CASTLGDTAEQYF. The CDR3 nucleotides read TGTGCCAGCACCTTGGGGGACACGGCCGAGCAGTACTTC.

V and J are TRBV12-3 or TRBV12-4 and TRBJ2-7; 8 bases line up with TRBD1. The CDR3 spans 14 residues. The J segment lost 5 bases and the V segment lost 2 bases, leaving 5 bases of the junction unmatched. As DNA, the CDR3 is TGTGCCAGCAGTTTATCGCAGGGGGCCAACGAGCAGTACTTC. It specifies CASSLSQGANEQYF.

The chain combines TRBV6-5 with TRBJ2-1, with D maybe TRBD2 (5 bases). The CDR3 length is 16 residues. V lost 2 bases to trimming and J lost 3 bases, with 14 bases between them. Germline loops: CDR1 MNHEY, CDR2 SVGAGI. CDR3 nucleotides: TGTGCCAGCAGTTACGGGAGTCCCTTTATCTACAATGAGCAGTTCTTC. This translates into CASSYGSPFIYNEQFF.

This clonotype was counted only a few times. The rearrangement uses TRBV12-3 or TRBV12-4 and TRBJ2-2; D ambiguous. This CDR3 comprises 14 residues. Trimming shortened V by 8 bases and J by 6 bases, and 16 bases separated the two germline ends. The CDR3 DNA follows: TGTGCCAGCCTCCTCACCCTACGGTCCGGGGAGCTGTTTTTT. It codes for CASLLTLRSGELFF.

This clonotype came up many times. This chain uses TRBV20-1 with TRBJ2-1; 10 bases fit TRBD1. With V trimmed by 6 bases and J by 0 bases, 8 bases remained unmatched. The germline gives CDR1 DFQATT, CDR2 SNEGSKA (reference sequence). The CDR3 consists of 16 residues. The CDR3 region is CSASPGQGSSYNEQFF. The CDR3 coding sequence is TGCAGTGCCTCCCCGGGACAGGGGAGCTCCTACAATGAGCAGTTCTTC.

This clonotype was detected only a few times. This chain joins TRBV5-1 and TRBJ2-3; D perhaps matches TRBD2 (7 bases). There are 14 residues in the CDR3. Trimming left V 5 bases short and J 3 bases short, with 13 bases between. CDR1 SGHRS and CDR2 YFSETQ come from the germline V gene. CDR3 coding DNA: TGCGCCAGCAGAAGGGCGGGGGCAACAGATACGCAGTATTTT. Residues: CASRRAGATDTQYF.

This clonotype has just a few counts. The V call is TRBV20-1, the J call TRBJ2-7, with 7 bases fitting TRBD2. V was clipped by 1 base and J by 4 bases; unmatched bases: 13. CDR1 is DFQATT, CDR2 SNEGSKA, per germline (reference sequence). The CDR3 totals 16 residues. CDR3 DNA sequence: TGCAGTGCTAGAGCGGGGGGTTCCGGGGGTCCTTACGAGCAGTACTTC. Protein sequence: CSARAGGSGGPYEQYF.

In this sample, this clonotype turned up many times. The CDR3 here is CSALGGNIQYF. As DNA, the CDR3 is TGCAGTGCTCTCGGAGGGAACATTCAGTACTTC. This rearrangement joins TRBV20-1 to TRBJ2-4, with D possibly being TRBD2 (6 bases). The germline V gene has CDR1 DFQATT and CDR2 SNEGSKA (reference sequence). The CDR3 has 11 amino acids. The V end lost 5 bases, the J end lost 7 bases, and 9 bases lay between the germline ends.

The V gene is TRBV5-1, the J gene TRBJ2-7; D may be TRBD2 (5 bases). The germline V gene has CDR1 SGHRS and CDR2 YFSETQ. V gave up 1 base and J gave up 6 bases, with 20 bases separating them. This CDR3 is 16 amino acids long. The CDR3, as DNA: TGCGCCAGCAGCTTGCTCCCGTCCGGACGGCGGGTCGAGCAGTACTTC. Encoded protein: CASSLLPSGRRVEQYF.

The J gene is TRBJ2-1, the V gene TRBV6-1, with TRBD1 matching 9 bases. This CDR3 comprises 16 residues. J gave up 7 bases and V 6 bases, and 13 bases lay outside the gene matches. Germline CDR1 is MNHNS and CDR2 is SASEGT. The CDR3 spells CASRLLPGQGWNEQFF. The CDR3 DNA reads TGTGCCAGCAGACTCCTACCGGGACAGGGTTGGAATGAGCAGTTCTTC.

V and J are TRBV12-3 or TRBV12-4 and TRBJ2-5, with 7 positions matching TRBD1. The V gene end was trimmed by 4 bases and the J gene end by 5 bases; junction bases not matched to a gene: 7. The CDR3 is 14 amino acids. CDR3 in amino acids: CASSSNRGPETQYF. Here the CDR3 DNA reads TGTGCCAGCAGTTCGAACAGGGGCCCGGAGACCCAGTACTTC.

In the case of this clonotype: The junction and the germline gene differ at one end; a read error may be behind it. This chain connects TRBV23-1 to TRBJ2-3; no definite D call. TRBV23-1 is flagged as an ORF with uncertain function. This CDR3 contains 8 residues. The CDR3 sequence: CASSQPDF. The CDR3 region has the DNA TGCGCCAGCAGTCAGCCAGACTTT.

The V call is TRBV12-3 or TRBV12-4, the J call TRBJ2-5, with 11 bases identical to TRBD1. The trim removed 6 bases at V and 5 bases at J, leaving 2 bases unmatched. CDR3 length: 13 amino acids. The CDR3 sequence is CASRGQGGETQYF. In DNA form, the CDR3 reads TGTGCCAGCAGGGGACAGGGGGGGGAGACCCAGTACTTC.

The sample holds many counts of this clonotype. CDR3 bases: TGCAGCGTCCGACAGGGGGCTAGCAATCAGCCCCAGCATTTT. It codes for CSVRQGASNQPQHF. The rearrangement joins TRBV29-1 to TRBJ1-5, with 10 positions matching TRBD1. The CDR3 length is 14 residues. CDR1 SQVTM and CDR2 ANQGSEA come from the germline V gene. V shed 6 bases, J shed 0 bases, and the junction held 2 bases outside the gene matches.

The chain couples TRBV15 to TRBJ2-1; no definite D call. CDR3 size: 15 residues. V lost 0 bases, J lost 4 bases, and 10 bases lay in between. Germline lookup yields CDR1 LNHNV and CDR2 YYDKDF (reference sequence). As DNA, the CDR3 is TGTGCCACCAGCAGAGATCGGAACAGATACAATGAGCAGTTCTTC. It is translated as CATSRDRNRYNEQFF.

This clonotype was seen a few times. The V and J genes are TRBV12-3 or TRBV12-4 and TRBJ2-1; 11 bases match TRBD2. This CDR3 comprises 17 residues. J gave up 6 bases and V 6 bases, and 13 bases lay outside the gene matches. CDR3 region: CASSTLAGGLVLNEQFF. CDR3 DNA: TGTGCCAGCAGCACCTTAGCGGGGGGGCTCGTTCTCAATGAGCAGTTCTTC.

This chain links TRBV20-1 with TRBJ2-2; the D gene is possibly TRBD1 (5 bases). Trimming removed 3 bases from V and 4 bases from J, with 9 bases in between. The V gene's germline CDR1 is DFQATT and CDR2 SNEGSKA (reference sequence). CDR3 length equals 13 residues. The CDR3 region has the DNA TGCAGTGCTAGTCAGGGAATCACCGGGGAGCTGTTTTTT. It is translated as CSASQGITGELFF.

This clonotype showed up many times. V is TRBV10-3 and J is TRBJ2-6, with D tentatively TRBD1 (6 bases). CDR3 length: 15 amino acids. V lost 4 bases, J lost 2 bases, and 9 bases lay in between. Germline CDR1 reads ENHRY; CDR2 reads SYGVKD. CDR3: CAISVEGAGANVLTF. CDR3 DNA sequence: TGTGCCATCAGTGTTGAGGGGGCTGGGGCCAACGTCCTGACTTTC.

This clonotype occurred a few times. Written as DNA, the CDR3 is TGTGCCAGCTGGACGACGGCCATCTACGAGCAGTACTTC. As protein: CASWTTAIYEQYF. The J gene is TRBJ2-7, the V gene TRBV27; D gene ambiguous. V lost 8 bases and J 3 bases, leaving 14 bases between the germline ends. This CDR3 is 13 amino acids long. The germline V gene encodes CDR1 MNHEY and CDR2 SMNVEV (reference sequence).

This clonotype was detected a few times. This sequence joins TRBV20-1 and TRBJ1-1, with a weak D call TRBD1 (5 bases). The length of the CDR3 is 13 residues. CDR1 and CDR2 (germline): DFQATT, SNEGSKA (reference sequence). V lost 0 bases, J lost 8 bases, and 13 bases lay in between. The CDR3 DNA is TGCAGTGCTAGAGATGGGGCCAGGCGGGAAGCTTTCTTT. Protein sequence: CSARDGARREAFF.

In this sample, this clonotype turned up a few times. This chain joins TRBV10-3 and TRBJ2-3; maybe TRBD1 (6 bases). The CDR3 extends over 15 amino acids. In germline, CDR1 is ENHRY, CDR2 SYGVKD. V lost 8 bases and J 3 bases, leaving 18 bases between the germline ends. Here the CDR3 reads CAISQGLRETDTQYF. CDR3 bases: TGTGCCATCTCACAGGGATTAAGGGAAACAGATACGCAGTATTTT.

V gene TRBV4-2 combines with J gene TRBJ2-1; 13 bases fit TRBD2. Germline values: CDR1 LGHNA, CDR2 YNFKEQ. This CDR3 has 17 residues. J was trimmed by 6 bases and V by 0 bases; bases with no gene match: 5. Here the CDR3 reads CASSQDPTSGGRNEQFF. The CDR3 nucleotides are TGTGCCAGCAGCCAAGACCCGACTAGCGGGGGGCGCAATGAGCAGTTCTTC.

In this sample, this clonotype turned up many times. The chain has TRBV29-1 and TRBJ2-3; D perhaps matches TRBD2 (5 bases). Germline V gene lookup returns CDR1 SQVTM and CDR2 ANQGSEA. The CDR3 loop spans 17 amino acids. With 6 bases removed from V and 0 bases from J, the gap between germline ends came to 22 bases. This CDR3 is CSVAPNRLTTSTDTQYF. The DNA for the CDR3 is TGCAGCGTCGCCCCGAATCGACTGACTACTAGCACAGATACGCAGTATTTT.

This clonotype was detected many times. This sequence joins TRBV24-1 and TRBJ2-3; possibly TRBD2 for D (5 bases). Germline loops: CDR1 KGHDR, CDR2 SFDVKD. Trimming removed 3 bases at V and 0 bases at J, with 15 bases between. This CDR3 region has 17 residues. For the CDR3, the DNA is TGTGCCACCAGTGATCAAAGGGCGGGCGGTAGCACAGATACGCAGTATTTT. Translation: CATSDQRAGGSTDTQYF.